What follows are 24 T cell receptor beta chains derived from one specimen sequenced in a study of Graves' ophthalmopathy and Graves' hyperthyroidism. The study amplified TCR beta CDR3 regions using RNA transcripts. HTBI-primed RT-PCR formed the first round, and a multiplex PCR formed the second. TCRdb reprocessed the multiplex PCR reads via MiXCR and lists one record per CDR3 protein. The sample has about half a million distinct CDR3 sequences; around an eighth are singletons. The sequenced material came from blood. The source of these receptors is a woman in her thirties with Graves' ophthalmopathy.

This clonotype was found a few times. The chain is built from TRBV6-1 and TRBJ1-3; no reliable D call. Trimming cost V 6 bases and J 0 bases, with 12 bases left between them. The CDR3 has 15 residues. Germline V gives CDR1 MNHNS, CDR2 SASEGT. CDR3 residues: CASSQMGISGNTIYF. The CDR3 region has the DNA TGTGCCAGCAGCCAAATGGGGATCTCTGGAAACACCATATATTTT.

This clonotype has at least ten counts. This chain links TRBV11-2 with TRBJ1-6; no clear D gene. V lost 5 bases, J lost 7 bases, and 15 bases lay in between. The CDR3 is 15 residues long. Per the germline V gene, CDR1 is SGHAT and CDR2 is FQNNGV. DNA for the CDR3: TGTGCCAGCAGCCCCGAAGATGGGATAAATTCACCCCTCCACTTT. Its protein product is CASSPEDGINSPLHF.

This clonotype was picked up many times. The chain uses TRBV20-1 and TRBJ2-7, with TRBD2 identical over 8 bases. CDR3 length equals 13 residues. With 3 bases clipped from V and 2 bases from J, the junction kept 3 bases outside the gene matches. The V gene's germline CDR1 is DFQATT and CDR2 SNEGSKA (reference sequence). The CDR3 DNA follows: TGCAGTGCTAGCGGGAGGGCTCCCTACGAGCAGTACTTC. This codes for CSASGRAPYEQYF.

This clonotype was found many times. At one end, the junction sequence differs from germline, possibly due to a read error. The chain couples TRBV6-1 to TRBJ2-2; D possibly corresponds to TRBD1 (6 bases). This CDR3 is built from 15 residues. CDR1 is MNHNS, CDR2 SASEGT, per germline. CDR3: CAGSEASRGTGELFF. In DNA, the CDR3 is TGTGCCGGCAGTGAAGCAAGCAGGGGCACCGGGGAGCTGTTTTTT.

This clonotype was observed at least ten times. The chain joins TRBV2 to TRBJ2-5; 10 bases line up with TRBD2. This CDR3 is built from 17 residues. With 7 bases clipped from V and 5 bases from J, the junction kept 16 bases outside the gene matches. CDR1 is SNHLY, CDR2 FYNNEI, per germline. For the CDR3, the DNA is TGTGCCAGCATCCCCGGACTAGCGGTCCCCCGGCAGGAGACCCAGTACTTC. This sequence encodes CASIPGLAVPRQETQYF. Filled out from reference TRBV2 and TRBJ2-5, the complete variable domain reads EPEVTQTPSHQVTQMGQEVILRCVPISNHLYFYWYRQILGQKVEFLVSFYNNEISEKSEIFDDQFSVERPDGSNFTLKIRSTKLEDSAMYFCASIPGLAVPRQETQYFGPGTRLLVL.

In its sample, this clonotype was seen many times. The rearrangement uses TRBV6-5 and TRBJ2-4, with TRBD1 matching over 8 bases. The V and J ends lost 8 bases and 8 bases, in that order; junction bases with no gene match: 11. Germline V gene sequence: CDR1 MNHEY, CDR2 SVGAGI. The CDR3 is 14 residues long. The CDR3 reads CASGLPGGADIQYF. CDR3 bases: TGTGCCAGCGGACTACCAGGGGGCGCGGACATTCAGTACTTC.

The rearrangement joins TRBV20-1 to TRBJ1-1, with a tentative D call TRBD1 (5 bases). V was cut by 4 bases and J by 11 bases, with 14 bases left in between. Germline lookup yields CDR1 DFQATT and CDR2 SNEGSKA (reference sequence). The CDR3 runs to 11 residues. This CDR3 is CSAILPGGAFF. The CDR3 DNA follows: TGCAGTGCTATCCTTCCCGGGGGGGCTTTCTTT.

The chain links TRBV20-1 to TRBJ1-2, with a weak D call TRBD1 (5 bases). The CDR3 has 15 residues. Germline V gene data show CDR1 as DFQATT and CDR2 as SNEGSKA (reference sequence). Trimming stripped 6 bases from V and 2 bases from J, with 19 bases between. For the CDR3, the DNA is TGCAGTGCGCAACTCCGGGGCCAAGCCAACTATGGCTACACCTTC. Its protein product is CSAQLRGQANYGYTF.

The chain links TRBV5-1 to TRBJ1-2; no definite D call. The CDR3 is 14 amino acids. Trimming removed 4 bases from V and 8 bases from J, with 18 bases in between. Germline V CDR1 and CDR2: SGHRS, YFSETQ. The CDR3 DNA reads as TGCGCCAGCAGCGTCCAAGGGTCCGGCCTAGGCTACACCTTC. Translated: CASSVQGSGLGYTF. Full variable domain (remainder filled in from reference TRBV5-1 and TRBJ1-2): KAGVTQTPRYLIKTRGQQVTLSCSPISGHRSVSWYQQTPGQGLQFLFEYFSETQRNKGNFPGRFSGRQFSNSRSEMNVSTLELGDSALYLCASSVQGSGLGYTFGSGTRLTVV.

This clonotype was seen repeatedly, ten times or more. This chain links TRBV9 with TRBJ1-2; maybe TRBD1 (6 bases). Germline V gene sequence: CDR1 SGDLS, CDR2 YYNGEE. CDR3 length: 14 amino acids. V lost 0 bases to trimming and J lost 7 bases, with 13 bases between them. This CDR3 reads CASSVGTASRGYTF. The CDR3 DNA reads TGTGCCAGCAGCGTAGGGACAGCGTCTCGTGGCTACACCTTC.

This clonotype has ten or more counts. The chain combines TRBV25-1 with TRBJ1-6, with TRBD1 identical over 9 bases. The length of the CDR3 is 17 residues. J gave up 7 bases and V 6 bases, and 13 bases lay outside the gene matches. Germline V gives CDR1 MGHDK, CDR2 SYGVNS. The CDR3 coding sequence is TGTGCCAGCAGCGCATCCCACGGACAGGGGACAAATTCACCCCTCCACTTT. Translating it yields CASSASHGQGTNSPLHF.

This clonotype has a count of ten or more. The chain has TRBV27 and TRBJ2-5; 9 positions match TRBD2. V lost 0 bases, J lost 5 bases, and 4 bases stayed unmatched. CDR1 and CDR2 from the germline V gene are MNHEY and SMNVEV (reference sequence). CDR3 length equals 15 residues. Here the CDR3 reads CASSLSAGGRETQYF. The CDR3 DNA reads TGTGCCAGCAGTTTATCAGCGGGAGGCCGGGAGACCCAGTACTTC.

This clonotype came up many times. This sequence joins TRBV19 and TRBJ1-5; D is perhaps TRBD1 (5 bases). Between the trimmed V and J ends, which lost 7 bases and 2 bases, there was a span of 12 bases. The CDR3 runs 14 residues. Germline CDR1 LNHDA, CDR2 SQIVND (reference sequence). CDR3 bases: TGTGCCAGTAAAGGGGTAGATGGCAATCAGCCCCAGCATTTT. Its protein is CASKGVDGNQPQHF.

J is TRBJ2-2 and V is TRBV7-9, with unresolved D. CDR1 is SEHNR, CDR2 FQNEAQ, per germline (reference sequence). Trimming removed 7 bases at V and 4 bases at J, with 10 bases between. CDR3 length: 13 amino acids. The CDR3 DNA reads as TGTGCCAGCACCTCAACGGTCACCGGGGAGCTGTTTTTT. Translating it yields CASTSTVTGELFF.

This clonotype was detected many times. This chain uses TRBV3-1 with TRBJ1-1; unclear D gene. With 1 base removed from V and 4 bases from J, the gap between germline ends came to 10 bases. This CDR3 has 14 amino acids. CDR1 LGHDT and CDR2 YNNKEL come from the germline V gene (reference sequence). Here the CDR3 DNA reads TGTGCCAGCAGCCAAGTAGGGTACGGCACTGAAGCTTTCTTT. Translation gives CASSQVGYGTEAFF.

This clonotype appeared many times. This chain connects TRBV11-2 to TRBJ2-7; 9 nucleotides match TRBD2. Germline values: CDR1 SGHAT, CDR2 FQNNGV. The J segment lost 6 bases and the V segment lost 3 bases, leaving 12 bases of the junction unmatched. This CDR3 has 16 residues. The CDR3 is CASSLSAGGITSEQYF. The CDR3 DNA is TGTGCCAGCAGCTTGTCGGCGGGAGGGATCACGAGCGAGCAGTACTTC.

This clonotype was seen repeatedly, ten times or more. V is TRBV20-1 and J is TRBJ1-5; D gene ambiguous. This CDR3 is built from 15 residues. The V end was cut by 6 bases, the J end by 0 bases, with 15 bases between. Germline-derived CDR1 and CDR2 are DFQATT and SNEGSKA (reference sequence). The CDR3 DNA is TGCAGTGCCCTCAGAGGAGGGAATAGCAATCAGCCCCAGCATTTT. Translated, it gives CSALRGGNSNQPQHF.

This clonotype occurred many times. The V call is TRBV4-2, the J call TRBJ2-5; D is unresolved. Germline V CDR1 and CDR2: LGHNA, YNFKEQ. Trimming took off 1 base at V and 4 bases at J, with 13 bases between the two ends. There are 15 residues in the CDR3. CDR3 in amino acids: CASSQVAGGLETQYF. CDR3 in DNA: TGTGCCAGCAGCCAAGTGGCAGGTGGTTTAGAGACCCAGTACTTC.

This clonotype has at least ten counts. The V and J genes are TRBV11-1 and TRBJ1-1; 12 bases fit TRBD1. Germline V gene data show CDR1 as SGHAT and CDR2 as FQDESV (reference sequence). The CDR3 spans 17 residues. The V and J ends lost 1 base and 6 bases, in that order; junction bases with no gene match: 9. The CDR3 DNA reads TGTGCCAGCAGCTTAGGGGGGACAGGGGGCTTAAAGGCTGAAGCTTTCTTT. It translates to CASSLGGTGGLKAEAFF.

This clonotype has at least ten counts. The CDR3 loop reads CASSGQVRVQPQHF. CDR3 nucleotides: TGTGCCAGCAGCGGGCAGGTGAGGGTTCAGCCCCAGCATTTT. The rearrangement joins TRBV12-3 or TRBV12-4 to TRBJ1-5; D is undetermined. The germline V and J ends were trimmed by 6 bases and 6 bases, with 15 bases remaining between them. The CDR3 covers 14 residues.

The J gene is TRBJ1-2, the V gene TRBV6-2 or TRBV6-3; no definite D call. CDR3 length: 12 residues. With 2 bases removed from V and 6 bases from J, the gap between germline ends came to 7 bases. Germline assignment: CDR1 MNHEY and CDR2 SVGEGT. This CDR3 is CASSYGEDGYTF. The DNA of the CDR3 is TGTGCCAGCAGTTACGGCGAGGATGGCTACACCTTC.

The chain employs TRBV27 and TRBJ2-7; D possibly corresponds to TRBD1 (6 bases). Germline V gene lookup returns CDR1 MNHEY and CDR2 SMNVEV (reference sequence). There are 15 residues in the CDR3. V lost 5 bases and J 0 bases, leaving 14 bases between the germline ends. DNA of the CDR3: TGTGCCAGCAGTATCCAGGGGTTCAGCTCCTACGAGCAGTACTTC. This codes for CASSIQGFSSYEQYF.

Many counts were recorded for this clonotype. The rearrangement uses TRBV12-3 or TRBV12-4 and TRBJ1-5; D might be TRBD1 (5 bases). The CDR3 has 14 residues. Trimming took off 0 bases at V and 7 bases at J, with 10 bases between the two ends. DNA of the CDR3: TGTGCCAGCAGTTTAGCACAGCGGGGGCAGCCCCAGCATTTT. This codes for CASSLAQRGQPQHF.

Ten or more counts support this clonotype. The J gene is TRBJ1-5, the V gene TRBV6-5; 7 positions match TRBD1. Germline CDR1 reads MNHEY; CDR2 reads SVGAGI. Trimming at V came to 8 bases and at J to 4 bases, leaving 14 bases not matched to a gene. The CDR3 is 16 residues long. CDR3 sequence: CASGNYPGTVNQPQHF. For the CDR3, the DNA is TGTGCCAGCGGGAATTATCCCGGGACAGTTAATCAGCCCCAGCATTTT.